This TCR beta chain was identified during a study of shared clonotypes between healthy human individuals. In the sorted-subset replicate PCRs, approximately 200 ng DNA, 30,000 or so T cell genomes, was used. Clones were sequenced by immunoSEQ multiplex PCR, and TCRdb holds only the in-frame ones, with some missing. The sample consists of roughly 2,500,000 clones, approximately 93% of them appearing once. Study-wide results and caveats: Investigators expected sequencing depth to affect clonotype sharing among donors. Incomplete sequencing of sorted subsets was indicated by rarefaction despite large depth.

Comments on this clone: Antigen unknown.

Germline loops: CDR1 MNHEY, CDR2 SMNVEV (reference sequence). The CDR3 spans 14 residues. V was pared by 6 bases and J by 5 bases, with 7 bases of the junction left unmatched. This rearrangement joins TRBV27 to TRBJ2-5, with 9 bases identical to TRBD1. The material sequenced was naive CD4+ T cells from PBMCs. Documented subset: CD45RA+ positively selected. The sequence was obtained from a man between 18 and 35 years old in good health. Some clones in this sample may be carry-over from other donors' samples. Written as DNA, the CDR3 is TGTGCCAGCAGGGGACAGGGACGAGGGGAGACCCAGTACTTC. Its translation: CASRGQGRGETQYF.